Listed below are T cell receptor beta chains from one sample, sequenced in a study of circulating CD8 cells and anti-PD-1 response in melanoma. MiXCR, applied by TCRdb to the reads, yields one record per CDR3 protein. The sample records 350 to 500 distinct CDR3 sequences, roughly 6% being singletons. The input for sequencing was CD8+ T cells from PBMCs, taken at baseline or after one month of anti-PD-1 therapy (not recorded which). These receptors came from a human donor with melanoma. CDR3s include the opening cysteine and the closing phenylalanine or tryptophan. The order of the fields is clone size, J gene, V gene, CDR3 protein. Not every row has a clone size; where given, it reads once, few, many or a size class.

large,TRBJ2-3,TRBV12-3/TRBV12-4,CASNRGFGADTQYF
few,TRBJ2-4,TRBV20-1,CSARARLALANIQYF
.,TRBJ2-7,TRBV29-1,CSVSVVTGGDEQYF
large,TRBJ1-3,TRBV30,CAWEDRNTIYF
large,TRBJ2-1,TRBV27,CASSLQGFSYNEQFF
large,TRBJ1-5,TRBV4-1,CASSQVRDSQPQHF
large,TRBJ2-2,TRBV19,CASSISPSGGNTGELFF
large,TRBJ2-5,TRBV7-3,CASSLNSGDETQYF
large,TRBJ2-7,TRBV4-1,CASSQGPGQTYEQYF
large,TRBJ1-1,TRBV29-1,CSVEVENTEAFF
.,TRBJ1-4,TRBV20-1,CSAPRTGFANEKLFF
large,TRBJ2-2,TRBV2,CANTGGNTGELFF
large,TRBJ2-7,TRBV27,CASSPGSGYEQYF
few,TRBJ1-5,TRBV7-9,CASGSGASNQPQHF
few,TRBJ2-2,TRBV28,CASSPPLDTGELFF
medium-sized,TRBJ2-7,TRBV9,CASSVGGTGVAYEQYF
large,TRBJ2-2,TRBV24-1,CATSDPFNPGELFF
.,TRBJ2-2,TRBV5-4,CASSLSPTGELFF
.,TRBJ2-4,TRBV6-1,CASSGRTSGGNAKNIQYF
once,TRBJ1-2,TRBV5-5,CASSWGQVDYGYTF
large,TRBJ1-5,TRBV6-5,CASSALGTRGNQPQHF
large,TRBJ1-2,TRBV9,CASSPTGQGALGYTF
large,TRBJ1-2,TRBV9,CASRQNYGYTF
.,TRBJ2-5,TRBV24-1,CATSDFERGAQETQYF
large,TRBJ2-6,TRBV29-1,CSVRFRDQNSGANVLTF